Below, 2 T cell receptor beta chains from the same sample are listed, as sequenced in a study of blood T cell repertoires in COVID-19. Here immunoSEQ multiplex PCR was the method, and the copy in TCRdb shows in-frame clones only, minus some. The sample lists 200,000 to 250,000 clones, nearly 90% occurring once. Material for sequencing was PBMCs or T cells enriched from blood (not recorded which). The source is a man aged 30 to 45 who had recovered from COVID-19.

The V call is TRBV30, the J call TRBJ1-6, with D unclear. CDR3 length equals 14 residues. Germline values: CDR1 GTSNPN, CDR2 SVGIG (reference sequence). V lost 0 bases and J 6 bases, leaving 9 bases between the germline ends. The CDR3 region has the DNA TGTGCCTGGAGTGTATACGCGATTAATTCACCCCTCCACTTT. Translating it yields CAWSVYAINSPLHF.

The chain employs TRBV19 and TRBJ1-2; perhaps TRBD1 as D (5 bases). Trimming pared 6 bases from V and 3 bases from J, leaving 8 bases between. The CDR3 sequence is 12 residues long. Germline V CDR1 and CDR2: LNHDA, SQIVND (reference sequence). In DNA, the CDR3 is TGTGCCAGTAGAACGGGGGACTATGGCTACACCTTC. This codes for CASRTGDYGYTF.